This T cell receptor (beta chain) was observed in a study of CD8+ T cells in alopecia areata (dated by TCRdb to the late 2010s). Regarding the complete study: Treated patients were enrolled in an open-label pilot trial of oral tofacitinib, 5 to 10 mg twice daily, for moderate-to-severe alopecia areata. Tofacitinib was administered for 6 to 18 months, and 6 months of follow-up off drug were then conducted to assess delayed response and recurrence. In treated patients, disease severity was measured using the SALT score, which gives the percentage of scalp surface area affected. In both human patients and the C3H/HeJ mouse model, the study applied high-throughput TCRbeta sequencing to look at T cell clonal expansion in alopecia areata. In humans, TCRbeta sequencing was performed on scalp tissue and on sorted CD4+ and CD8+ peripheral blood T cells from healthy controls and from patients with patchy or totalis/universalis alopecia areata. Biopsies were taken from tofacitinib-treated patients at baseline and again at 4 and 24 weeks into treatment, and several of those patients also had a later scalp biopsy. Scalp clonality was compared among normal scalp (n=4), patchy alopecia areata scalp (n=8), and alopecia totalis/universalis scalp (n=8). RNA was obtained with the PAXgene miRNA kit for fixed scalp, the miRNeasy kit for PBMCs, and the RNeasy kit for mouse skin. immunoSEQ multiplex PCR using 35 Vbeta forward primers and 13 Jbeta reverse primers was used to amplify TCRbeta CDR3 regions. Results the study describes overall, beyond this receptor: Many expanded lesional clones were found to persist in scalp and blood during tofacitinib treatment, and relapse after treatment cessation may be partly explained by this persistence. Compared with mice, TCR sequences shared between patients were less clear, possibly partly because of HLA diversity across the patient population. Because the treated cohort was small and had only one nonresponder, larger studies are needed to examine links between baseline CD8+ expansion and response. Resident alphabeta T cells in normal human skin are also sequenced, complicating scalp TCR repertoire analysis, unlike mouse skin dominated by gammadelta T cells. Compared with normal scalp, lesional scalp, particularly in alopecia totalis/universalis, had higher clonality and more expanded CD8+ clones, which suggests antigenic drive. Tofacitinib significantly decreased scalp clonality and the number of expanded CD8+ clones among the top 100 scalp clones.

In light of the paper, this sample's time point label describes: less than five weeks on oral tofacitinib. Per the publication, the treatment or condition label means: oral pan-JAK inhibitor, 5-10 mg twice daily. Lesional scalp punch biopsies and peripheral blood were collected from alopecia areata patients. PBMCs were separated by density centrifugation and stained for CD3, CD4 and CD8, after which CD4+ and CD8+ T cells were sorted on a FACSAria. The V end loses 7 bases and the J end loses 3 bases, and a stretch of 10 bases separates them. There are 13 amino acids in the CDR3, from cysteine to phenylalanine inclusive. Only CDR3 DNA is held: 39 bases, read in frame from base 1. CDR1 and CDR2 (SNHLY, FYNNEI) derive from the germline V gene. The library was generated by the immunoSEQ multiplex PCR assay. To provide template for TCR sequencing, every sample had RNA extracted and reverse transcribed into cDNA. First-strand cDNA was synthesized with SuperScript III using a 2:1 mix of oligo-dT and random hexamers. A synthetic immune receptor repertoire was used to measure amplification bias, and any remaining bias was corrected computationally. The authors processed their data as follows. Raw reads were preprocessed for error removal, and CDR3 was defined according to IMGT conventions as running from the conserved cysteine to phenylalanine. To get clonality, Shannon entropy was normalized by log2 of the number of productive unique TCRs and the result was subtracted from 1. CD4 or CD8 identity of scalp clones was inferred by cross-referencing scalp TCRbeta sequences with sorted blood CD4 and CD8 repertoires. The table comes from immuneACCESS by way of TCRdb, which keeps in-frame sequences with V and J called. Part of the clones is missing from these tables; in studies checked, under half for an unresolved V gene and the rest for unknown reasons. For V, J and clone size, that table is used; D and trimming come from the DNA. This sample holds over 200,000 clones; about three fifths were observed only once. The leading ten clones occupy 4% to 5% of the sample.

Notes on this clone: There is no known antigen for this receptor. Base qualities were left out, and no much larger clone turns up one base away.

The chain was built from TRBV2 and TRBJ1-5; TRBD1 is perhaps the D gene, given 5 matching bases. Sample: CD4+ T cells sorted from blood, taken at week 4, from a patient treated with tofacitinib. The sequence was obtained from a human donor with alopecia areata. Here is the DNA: TGTGCCAGCAACGAAGGGGTCAATCAGCCCCAGCATTTT. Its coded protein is CASNEGVNQPQHF.